This T cell receptor beta chain was sequenced for a study of spatial heterogeneity in lung cancer. General study findings and limits: Tumors with more nonsynonymous mutations had more expanded intratumoral alpha and beta TCRs.

TCR cDNA molecules each carried a unique molecular identifier. TCRdb reprocessed the 5' RACE reads with MiXCR, giving one entry per CDR3 protein. The data hold 1,500 to 2,000 distinct CDR3 sequences, with over 4% observed a single time. Time point in this sample: sample taken at primary tumor resection. Unsorted tumor, nontumor lung tissue or cryopreserved PBMC supplied the whole RNA. Relative to its sample, this clonotype is medium-sized. Its antigen remains unknown. Germline CDR1 is DFQATT and CDR2 is SNEGSKA (reference sequence). This CDR3 is built from 14 residues. The V and J ends lost 4 bases and 1 base, in that order; junction bases with no gene match: 5.

This sample comprised lung tumor tissue, obtained at surgery. This TCR derives from a male donor with early-stage non-small cell lung cancer. The chain uses TRBV20-1 and TRBJ2-7; 9 nucleotides align to TRBD1. DNA for the CDR3: TGCAGTGCTAAACAGGGGGCCGGGTCCTACGAGCAGTACTTC. Encoded protein: CSAKQGAGSYEQYF.